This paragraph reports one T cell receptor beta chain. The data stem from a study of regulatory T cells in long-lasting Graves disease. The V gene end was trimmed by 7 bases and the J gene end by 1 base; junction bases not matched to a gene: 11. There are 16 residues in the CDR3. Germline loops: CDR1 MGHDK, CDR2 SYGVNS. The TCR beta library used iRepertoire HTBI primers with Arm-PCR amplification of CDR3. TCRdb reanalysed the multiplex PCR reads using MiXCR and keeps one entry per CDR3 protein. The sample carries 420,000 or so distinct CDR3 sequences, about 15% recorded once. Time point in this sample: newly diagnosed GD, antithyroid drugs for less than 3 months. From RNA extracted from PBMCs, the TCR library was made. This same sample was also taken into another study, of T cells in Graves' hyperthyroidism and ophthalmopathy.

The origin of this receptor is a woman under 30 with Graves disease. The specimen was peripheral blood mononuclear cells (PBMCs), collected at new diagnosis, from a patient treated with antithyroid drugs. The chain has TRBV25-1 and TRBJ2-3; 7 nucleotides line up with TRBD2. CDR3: CASTKSGVVGTDTQYF. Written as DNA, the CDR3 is TGTGCCAGCACCAAGAGCGGGGTAGTGGGCACAGATACGCAGTATTTT.